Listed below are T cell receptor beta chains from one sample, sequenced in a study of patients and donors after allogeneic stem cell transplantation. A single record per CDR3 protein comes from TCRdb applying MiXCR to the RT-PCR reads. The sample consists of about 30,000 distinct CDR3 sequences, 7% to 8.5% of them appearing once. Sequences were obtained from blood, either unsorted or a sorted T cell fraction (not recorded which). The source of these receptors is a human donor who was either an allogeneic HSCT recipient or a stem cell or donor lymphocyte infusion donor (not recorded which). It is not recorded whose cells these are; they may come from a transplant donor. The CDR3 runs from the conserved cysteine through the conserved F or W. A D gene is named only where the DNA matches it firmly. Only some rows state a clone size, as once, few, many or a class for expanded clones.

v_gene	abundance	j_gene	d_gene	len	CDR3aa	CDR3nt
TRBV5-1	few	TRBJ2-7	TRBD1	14	CASSLAGTGYEQYF	TGCGCCAGCAGCTTGGCCGGGACAGGGTACGAGCAGTACTTC
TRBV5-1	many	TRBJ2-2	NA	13	CASSLQVTGELFF	TGCGCCAGCAGCTTGCAGGTCACCGGGGAGCTGTTTTTT
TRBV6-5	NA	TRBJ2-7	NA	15	CASSSSREFPYEQYF	TGTGCCAGCAGTTCCTCAAGAGAATTCCCCTACGAGCAGTACTTC
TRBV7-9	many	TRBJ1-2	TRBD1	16	CASSFEGEGTGAGYTF	TGTGCCAGCAGCTTCGAGGGAGAGGGGACAGGGGCTGGATACACCTTC
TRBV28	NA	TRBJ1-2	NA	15	CASSSPGDTSPWYTF	TGTGCCAGCAGTTCTCCAGGGGACACCAGCCCATGGTACACCTTC
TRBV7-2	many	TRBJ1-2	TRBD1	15	CASSLKQGADYGYTF	TGTGCCAGCAGCCTCAAACAGGGGGCGGACTATGGCTACACCTTC
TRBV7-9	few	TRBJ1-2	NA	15	CASSPNRDIPYGHTF	TGTGCCAGCAGTCCAAATCGAGACATCCCCTATGGCCACACCTTC
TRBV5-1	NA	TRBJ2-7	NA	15	CASRAGRGPNYEQYF	TGCGCCAGCAGAGCAGGACGTGGTCCAAACTACGAGCAGTACTTC
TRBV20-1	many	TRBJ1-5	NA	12	CSALGGDQPQHF	TGCAGTGCGCTGGGGGGGGATCAGCCCCAGCATTTT
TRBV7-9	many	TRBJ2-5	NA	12	CASTWIEETQYF	TGTGCCAGCACCTGGATTGAGGAGACCCAGTACTTC